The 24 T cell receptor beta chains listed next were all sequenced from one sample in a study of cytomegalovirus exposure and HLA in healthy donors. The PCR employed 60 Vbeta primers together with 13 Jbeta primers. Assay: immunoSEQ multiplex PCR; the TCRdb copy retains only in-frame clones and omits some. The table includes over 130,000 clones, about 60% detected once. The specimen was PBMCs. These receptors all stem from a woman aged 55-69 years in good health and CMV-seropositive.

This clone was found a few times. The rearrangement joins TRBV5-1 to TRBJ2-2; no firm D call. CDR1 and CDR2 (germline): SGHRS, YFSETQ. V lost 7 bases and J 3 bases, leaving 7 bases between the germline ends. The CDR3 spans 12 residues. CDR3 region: CASHRDTGELFF. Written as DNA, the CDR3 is TGCGCCAGCCACCGGGACACCGGGGAGCTGTTTTTT. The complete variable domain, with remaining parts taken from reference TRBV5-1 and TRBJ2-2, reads KAGVTQTPRYLIKTRGQQVTLSCSPISGHRSVSWYQQTPGQGLQFLFEYFSETQRNKGNFPGRFSGRQFSNSRSEMNVSTLELGDSALYLCASHRDTGELFFGEGSRLTVL.

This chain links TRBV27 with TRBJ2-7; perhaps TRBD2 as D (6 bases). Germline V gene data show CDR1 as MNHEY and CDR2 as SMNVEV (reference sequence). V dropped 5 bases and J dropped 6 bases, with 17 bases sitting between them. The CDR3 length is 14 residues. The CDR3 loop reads CASSTWGESREQYF. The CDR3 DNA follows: TGTGCCAGCAGTACTTGGGGGGAAAGCCGCGAGCAGTACTTC.

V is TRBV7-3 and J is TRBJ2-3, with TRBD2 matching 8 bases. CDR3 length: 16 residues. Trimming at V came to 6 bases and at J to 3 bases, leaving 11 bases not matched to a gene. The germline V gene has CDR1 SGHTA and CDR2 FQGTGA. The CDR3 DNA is TGTGCCAGCAGTTCGGGGGGGGCTAGCGGGACAGATACGCAGTATTTT. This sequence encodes CASSSGGASGTDTQYF.

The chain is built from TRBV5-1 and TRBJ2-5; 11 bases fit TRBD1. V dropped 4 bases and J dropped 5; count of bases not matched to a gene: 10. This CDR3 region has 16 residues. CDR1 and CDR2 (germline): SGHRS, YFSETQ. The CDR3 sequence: CASSPGTGGKEETQYF. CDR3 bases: TGCGCCAGCAGCCCCGGGACAGGGGGAAAGGAGGAGACCCAGTACTTC. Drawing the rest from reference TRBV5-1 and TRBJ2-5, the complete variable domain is KAGVTQTPRYLIKTRGQQVTLSCSPISGHRSVSWYQQTPGQGLQFLFEYFSETQRNKGNFPGRFSGRQFSNSRSEMNVSTLELGDSALYLCASSPGTGGKEETQYFGPGTRLLVL.

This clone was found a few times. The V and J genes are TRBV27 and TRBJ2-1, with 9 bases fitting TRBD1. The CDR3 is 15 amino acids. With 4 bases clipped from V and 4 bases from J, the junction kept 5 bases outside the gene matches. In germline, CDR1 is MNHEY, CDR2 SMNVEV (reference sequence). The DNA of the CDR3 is TGTGCCAGCAGTTCCGGGACAGGGTTATACAATGAGCAGTTCTTC. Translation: CASSSGTGLYNEQFF.

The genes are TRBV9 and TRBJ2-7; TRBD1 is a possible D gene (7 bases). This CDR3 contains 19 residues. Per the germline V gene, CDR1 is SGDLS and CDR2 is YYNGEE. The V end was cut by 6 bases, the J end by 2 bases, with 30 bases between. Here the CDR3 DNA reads TGTGCCAGCATCCCAGGGGGGCCCTCCTTTGCAACTCCCGCCTACGAGCAGTACTTC. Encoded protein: CASIPGGPSFATPAYEQYF.

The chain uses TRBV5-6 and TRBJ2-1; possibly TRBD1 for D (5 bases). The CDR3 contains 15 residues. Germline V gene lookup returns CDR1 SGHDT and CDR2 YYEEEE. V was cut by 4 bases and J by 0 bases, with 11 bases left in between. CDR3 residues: CASSRQGFSYNEQFF. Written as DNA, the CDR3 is TGTGCCAGCAGCCGGCAGGGATTCTCCTACAATGAGCAGTTCTTC.

CDR3 sequence reads: CASSYGPGMNTEAFF. CDR3 bases: TGTGCCAGCAGCTATGGTCCAGGGATGAACACTGAAGCTTTCTTT. The rearrangement joins TRBV5-6 to TRBJ1-1; D may be TRBD1 (5 bases). The germline V gene encodes CDR1 SGHDT and CDR2 YYEEEE. Trimming shortened V by 3 bases and J by 0 bases, and 12 bases separated the two germline ends. The CDR3 has 15 residues.

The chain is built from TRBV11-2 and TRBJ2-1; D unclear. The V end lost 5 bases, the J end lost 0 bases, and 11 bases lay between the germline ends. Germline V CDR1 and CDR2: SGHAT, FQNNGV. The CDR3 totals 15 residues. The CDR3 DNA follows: TGTGCCAGCAGCCTCCATCGGTTCTCCTACAATGAGCAGTTCTTC. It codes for CASSLHRFSYNEQFF.

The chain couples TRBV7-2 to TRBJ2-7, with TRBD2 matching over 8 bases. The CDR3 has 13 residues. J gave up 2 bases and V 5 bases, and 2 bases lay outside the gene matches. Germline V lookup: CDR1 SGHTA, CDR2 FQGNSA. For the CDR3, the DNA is TGTGCCAGCAGCAGGGGACTAGCCTACGAGCAGTACTTC. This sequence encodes CASSRGLAYEQYF. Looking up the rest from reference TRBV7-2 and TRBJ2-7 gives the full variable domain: GAGVSQSPSNKVTEKGKDVELRCDPISGHTALYWYRQSLGQGLEFLIYFQGNSAPDKSGLPSDRFSAERTGGSVSTLTIQRTQQEDSAVYLCASSRGLAYEQYFGPGTRLTVT.

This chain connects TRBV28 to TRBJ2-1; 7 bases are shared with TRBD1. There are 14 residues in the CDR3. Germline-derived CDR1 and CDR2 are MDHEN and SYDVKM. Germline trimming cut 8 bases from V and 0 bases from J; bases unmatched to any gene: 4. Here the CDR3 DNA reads TGTGCCAGCGAACGACAGGGCTCCTACAATGAGCAGTTCTTC. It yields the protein CASERQGSYNEQFF.

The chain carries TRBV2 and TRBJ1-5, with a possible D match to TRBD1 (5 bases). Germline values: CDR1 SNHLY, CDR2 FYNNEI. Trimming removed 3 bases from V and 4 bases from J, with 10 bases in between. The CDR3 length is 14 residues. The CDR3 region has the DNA TGTGCCAGCAGTGACAGGGTTGGAAATCAGCCCCAGCATTTT. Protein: CASSDRVGNQPQHF.

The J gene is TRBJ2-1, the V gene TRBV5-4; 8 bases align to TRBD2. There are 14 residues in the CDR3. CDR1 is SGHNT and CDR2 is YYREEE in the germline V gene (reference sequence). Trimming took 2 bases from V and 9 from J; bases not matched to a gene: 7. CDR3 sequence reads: CASSFERERGEQFF. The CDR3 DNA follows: TGTGCCAGCAGCTTTGAGCGGGAGCGGGGTGAGCAGTTCTTC.

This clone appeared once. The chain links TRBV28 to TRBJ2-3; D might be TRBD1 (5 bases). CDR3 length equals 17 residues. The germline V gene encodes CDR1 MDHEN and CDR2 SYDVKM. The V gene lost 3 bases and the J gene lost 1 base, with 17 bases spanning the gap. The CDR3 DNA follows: TGTGCCAGCAGTTTCGTCCTCAGGGCGCCAGGCACAGATACGCAGTATTTT. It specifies CASSFVLRAPGTDTQYF.

DNA of the CDR3: TGTGCCAGCAGCTCCTCCGACAGCATGAACACTGAAGCTTTCTTT. Protein: CASSSSDSMNTEAFF. V gene TRBV7-2 combines with J gene TRBJ1-1; D is possibly TRBD1 (5 bases). The ends were cut back, 4 bases at V and 0 bases at J, with 12 bases in the middle. The CDR3 is made up of 15 amino acids. CDR1 SGHTA and CDR2 FQGNSA come from the germline V gene.

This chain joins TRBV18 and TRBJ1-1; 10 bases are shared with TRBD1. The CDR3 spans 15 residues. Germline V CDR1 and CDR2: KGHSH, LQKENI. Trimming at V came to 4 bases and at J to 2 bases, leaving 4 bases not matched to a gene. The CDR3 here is CASSLGQGGNTEAFF. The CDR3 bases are TGTGCCAGCTCACTAGGACAGGGGGGAAACACTGAAGCTTTCTTT.

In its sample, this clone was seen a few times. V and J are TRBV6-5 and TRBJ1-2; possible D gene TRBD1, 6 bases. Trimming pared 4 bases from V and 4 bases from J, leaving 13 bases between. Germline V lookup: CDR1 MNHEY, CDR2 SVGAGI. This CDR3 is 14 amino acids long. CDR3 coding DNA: TGTGCCAGCAGTTTCACACAGGGCGGCTATGGCTACACCTTC. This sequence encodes CASSFTQGGYGYTF.

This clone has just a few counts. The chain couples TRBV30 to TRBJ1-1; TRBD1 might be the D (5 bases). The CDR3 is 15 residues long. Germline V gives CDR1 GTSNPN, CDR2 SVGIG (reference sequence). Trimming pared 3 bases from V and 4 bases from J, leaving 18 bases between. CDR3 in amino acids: CAWRQRGGTGTEAFF. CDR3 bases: TGTGCCTGGAGACAACGGGGGGGTACGGGCACTGAAGCTTTCTTT.

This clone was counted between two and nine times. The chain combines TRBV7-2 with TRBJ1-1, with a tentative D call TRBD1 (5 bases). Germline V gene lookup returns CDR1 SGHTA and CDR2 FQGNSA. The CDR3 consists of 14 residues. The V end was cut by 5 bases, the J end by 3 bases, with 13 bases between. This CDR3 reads CASSLVKGYTEAFF. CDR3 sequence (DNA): TGTGCCAGCAGCCTCGTCAAGGGGTACACTGAAGCTTTCTTT.

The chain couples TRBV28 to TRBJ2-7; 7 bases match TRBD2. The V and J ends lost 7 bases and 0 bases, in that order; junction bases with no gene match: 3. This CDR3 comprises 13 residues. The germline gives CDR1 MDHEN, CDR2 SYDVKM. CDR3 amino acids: CASNIAGSYEQYF. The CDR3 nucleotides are TGTGCCAGCAACATAGCGGGCTCCTACGAGCAGTACTTC.

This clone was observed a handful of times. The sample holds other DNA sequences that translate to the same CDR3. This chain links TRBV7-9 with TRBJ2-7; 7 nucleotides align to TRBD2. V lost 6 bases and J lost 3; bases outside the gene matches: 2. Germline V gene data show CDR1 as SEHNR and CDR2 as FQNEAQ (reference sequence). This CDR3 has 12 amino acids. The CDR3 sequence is CASSPGGYEQYF. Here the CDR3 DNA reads TGTGCCAGCAGTCCGGGGGGCTACGAGCAGTACTTC.

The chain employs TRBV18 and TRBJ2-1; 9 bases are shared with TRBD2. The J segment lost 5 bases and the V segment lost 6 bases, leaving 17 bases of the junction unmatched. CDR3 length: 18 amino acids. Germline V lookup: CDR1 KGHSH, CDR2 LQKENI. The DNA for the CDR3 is TGTGCCAGCTCCCCGTACCGAGAGACTAGCGGAGCAGACAATGAGCAGTTCTTC. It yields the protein CASSPYRETSGADNEQFF.

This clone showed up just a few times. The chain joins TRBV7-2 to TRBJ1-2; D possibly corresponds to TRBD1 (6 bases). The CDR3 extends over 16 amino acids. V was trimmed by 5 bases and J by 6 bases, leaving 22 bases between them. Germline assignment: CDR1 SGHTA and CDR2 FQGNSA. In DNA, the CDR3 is TGTGCCAGCAGCATTAAACAGGGCCCCCTAACTAATGGCTACACCTTC. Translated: CASSIKQGPLTNGYTF.

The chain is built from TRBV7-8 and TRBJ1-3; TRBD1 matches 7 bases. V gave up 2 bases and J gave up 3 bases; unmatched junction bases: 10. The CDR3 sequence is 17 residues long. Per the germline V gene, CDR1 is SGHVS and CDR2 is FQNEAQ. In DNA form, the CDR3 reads TGTGCCAGCAGCTTACCCGCGACAGGGTTTAGTGGAAACACCATATATTTT. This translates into CASSLPATGFSGNTIYF.